A selection of T cell receptor beta chains follows, all from one sample in a study of T cell responses to AZD1222 COVID-19 vaccine. The repertoire was sequenced with immunoSEQ multiplex PCR; TCRdb's copy has only in-frame clones and lacks some. This sample has fewer than 200,000 clones, with 94% found just once. The specimen comprised peripheral blood, sampled 28 days after the second AZD1222 dose. All receptors come from an adult who received the AZD1222 COVID-19 vaccine. Both conserved end residues are part of each CDR3. D genes are given only for firm matches. Size tells how often a clone was seen (once, few, many) or the class of an expanded clone, and some rows leave it out.

TRBJ2-4	NA	TRBD2	TRBV5-1	CASSPGTSGSVKNIQYF	TGCGCCAGCAGCCCCGGGACTAGCGGTTCGGTCAAAAACATTCAGTACTTC
TRBJ1-1	NA	NA	TRBV10-3	CAISVGMNTEAFF	TGTGCCATCAGTGTTGGGATGAACACTGAAGCTTTCTTT
TRBJ2-3	NA	NA	TRBV9	CASSPELGDTQYF	TGTGCCAGCAGCCCGGAGTTAGGGGATACGCAGTATTTT
TRBJ1-1	NA	NA	TRBV5-1	CASSYETSNTEAFF	TGCGCCAGCAGCTACGAAACGTCGAACACTGAAGCTTTCTTT
TRBJ2-3	NA	TRBD2	TRBV7-9	CASRHPGTTNSPNTQYF	TGTGCCAGCAGACACCCCGGGACTACGAACTCCCCGAATACGCAGTATTTT
TRBJ2-2	NA	TRBD1	TRBV7-9	CASSLYALGTGNTGELFF	TGTGCCAGCAGCTTATACGCTCTCGGGACAGGGAACACCGGGGAGCTGTTTTTT
TRBJ2-7	NA	TRBD2	TRBV7-2	CASSLELAGGTEQYF	TGTGCCAGCAGCCTAGAACTAGCGGGGGGGACCGAGCAGTACTTC
TRBJ2-3	NA	NA	TRBV15	CATSRTSADTQYF	TGTGCCACCAGCAGGACAAGCGCAGATACGCAGTATTTT
TRBJ2-1	once	NA	TRBV20-1	CSAARDFEQFF	TGCAGTGCCGCCAGGGACTTTGAGCAGTTCTTC
TRBJ1-6	NA	NA	TRBV7-3	CASSRDTGGNSPLHF	TGTGCCAGCAGCCGGGACACCGGTGGTAATTCACCCCTCCACTTT
TRBJ1-1	few	NA	TRBV6-6	CASSHYFEAFF	TGTGCCAGCAGTCACTATTTTGAAGCTTTCTTT
TRBJ2-7	NA	NA	TRBV12-3/TRBV12-4	CASSLGYEQYF	TGTGCCAGCAGTTTAGGATACGAGCAGTACTTC
TRBJ2-1	NA	TRBD2	TRBV9	CASSALAGGAYNEQFF	TGTGCCAGCAGCGCCCTAGCGGGGGGGGCCTACAATGAGCAGTTCTTC
TRBJ2-7	few	TRBD1	TRBV4-3	CASSQDRAPGGVYEQYF	TGCGCCAGCAGCCAAGATAGAGCCCCAGGGGGCGTTTACGAGCAGTACTTC
TRBJ2-7	NA	NA	TRBV29-1	CSVGDTPYEQYF	TGCAGCGTTGGAGACACCCCCTACGAGCAGTACTTC
TRBJ1-4	NA	NA	TRBV30	CAWRVAKKNEKLFF	TGTGCCTGGAGGGTCGCCAAGAAAAATGAAAAACTGTTTTTT
TRBJ2-7	NA	NA	TRBV4-1	CASSPGHLTYEQYF	TGCGCCAGCAGCCCGGGACACCTCACCTACGAGCAGTACTTC
TRBJ1-5	NA	TRBD1	TRBV4-3	CASSPLGRGPGQPQHF	TGCGCCAGCAGCCCATTGGGTAGGGGGCCGGGTCAGCCCCAGCATTTT
TRBJ2-5	NA	NA	TRBV5-1	CASSLDETSWETQYF	TGCGCCAGCAGCTTGGATGAGACTAGTTGGGAGACCCAGTACTTC
TRBJ1-4	NA	NA	TRBV28	CASSLSEKLFF	TGTGCCAGCAGTTTAAGTGAAAAACTGTTTTTT
TRBJ1-1	NA	NA	TRBV6-5	CASRLRGYTEAFF	TGTGCCAGCAGGCTCAGGGGCTACACTGAAGCTTTCTTT
TRBJ1-5	NA	NA	TRBV28	CASSPRGRGYSNQPQHF	TGTGCCAGCAGCCCCCGGGGGAGGGGTTATAGCAATCAGCCCCAGCATTTT
TRBJ1-2	NA	NA	TRBV30	CACEWGAYGYTF	TGTGCCTGCGAATGGGGTGCCTATGGCTACACCTTC
TRBJ2-2	NA	NA	TRBV12-5	CASGLGTGTGELFF	NA
TRBJ2-7	once	TRBD2	TRBV24-1	CATSDWREGRYEQYF	TGTGCCACCAGTGATTGGCGGGAGGGCCGCTACGAGCAGTACTTC
TRBJ1-2	NA	NA	TRBV15	CATSRDRTGQSGYTF	TGTGCCACCAGCAGAGATAGGACGGGGCAGAGTGGCTACACCTTC
TRBJ1-4	NA	NA	TRBV6-2/TRBV6-3	CASSYSDSPNEKLFF	TGTGCCAGCAGTTACTCGGACAGCCCAAATGAAAAACTGTTTTTT
TRBJ2-1	NA	TRBD1	TRBV10-3	CAISRGQGREAEQFF	TGTGCCATCAGCCGTGGACAGGGAAGAGAAGCTGAGCAGTTCTTC
TRBJ1-2	NA	TRBD1	TRBV27	CASSLEGTEPSGYTF	TGTGCCAGCAGTTTAGAAGGGACAGAGCCCTCGGGCTACACCTTC
TRBJ1-5	NA	TRBD1	TRBV18	CASSPQTGDNQPQHF	TGTGCCAGCTCACCACAGACAGGGGACAATCAGCCCCAGCATTTT
TRBJ2-7	NA	NA	TRBV10-3	CAISEPGTRVGEQYF	TGTGCCATCAGTGAGCCGGGAACCCGAGTAGGGGAGCAGTACTTC
TRBJ2-7	NA	TRBD2	TRBV5-1	CASSLASTSGTYEQYF	TGCGCCAGCAGCTTGGCCTCAACTAGCGGAACCTACGAGCAGTACTTC
TRBJ2-2	once	NA	TRBV28	CASSSRTGELFF	TGTGCCAGCAGTTCTAGAACCGGGGAGCTGTTTTTT
TRBJ2-1	NA	TRBD2	TRBV5-1	CASSLLGGLAPNNEQFF	TGCGCCAGCAGCTTGTTGGGGGGACTAGCGCCTAACAATGAGCAGTTCTTC
TRBJ2-3	NA	NA	TRBV7-2	CASSRRTSTDTQYF	TGTGCCAGCAGCCGTAGAACGAGCACAGATACGCAGTATTTT
TRBJ2-1	once	TRBD2	TRBV9	CASSVFLAGMNEQFF	TGTGCCAGCAGCGTCTTTCTAGCGGGAATGAATGAGCAGTTCTTC
TRBJ1-1	once	NA	TRBV14	CASSQDWGEVTNTEAFF	TGTGCCAGCAGCCAAGATTGGGGGGAAGTGACGAACACTGAAGCTTTCTTT
TRBJ1-1	NA	TRBD1	TRBV6-2/TRBV6-3	CASSYLNRGRKGGTEAFF	TGTGCCAGCAGTTATCTCAACAGGGGGCGAAAGGGGGGCACTGAAGCTTTCTTT
TRBJ2-3	NA	NA	TRBV10-3	CAISAGITDTQYF	TGTGCCATCAGTGCGGGAATCACAGATACGCAGTATTTT
TRBJ2-1	NA	NA	TRBV9	CASSVRVAGVQFF	TGTGCCAGCAGCGTCAGGGTAGCCGGGGTCCAGTTCTTC
TRBJ2-1	once	NA	TRBV27	CASRRPLPDRNNEQFF	TGTGCCAGCAGACGACCCTTACCAGACAGAAACAATGAGCAGTTCTTC
TRBJ2-3	NA	TRBD2	TRBV19	CACSEPSGASRDTQYF	TGTGCCTGTAGTGAACCTAGCGGGGCCAGTAGAGATACGCAGTATTTT
TRBJ2-7	once	TRBD1	TRBV11-2	CASSLNRGRGSYEQYF	TGTGCCAGCAGCTTAAACAGGGGACGGGGCTCCTACGAGCAGTACTTC
TRBJ1-5	few	TRBD1	TRBV5-5	CASSRQLGQGYQPQHF	TGTGCCAGCAGCCGACAGCTAGGACAGGGCTATCAGCCCCAGCATTTT
TRBJ2-1	NA	TRBD2	TRBV7-3	CASSLLAGYNEQFF	TGTGCCAGCAGCTTGTTAGCGGGGTACAATGAGCAGTTCTTC
TRBJ1-1	NA	NA	TRBV19	CASRQQGLGTEAFF	TGTGCCAGTAGGCAACAGGGTCTGGGGACTGAAGCTTTCTTT
TRBJ1-3	NA	NA	TRBV7-2	CASSPGNSGNTIYF	TGTGCCAGCAGCCCCGGGAACTCTGGAAACACCATATATTTT
TRBJ2-5	once	NA	TRBV3-1/TRBV3-2	CASSRMLRDETQYF	TGTGCCAGCAGCCGAATGCTAAGGGATGAGACCCAGTACTTC
TRBJ1-1	NA	NA	TRBV15	CATSRDKWGGGTEAFF	TGTGCCACCAGCAGAGATAAGTGGGGAGGGGGCACTGAAGCTTTCTTT
TRBJ1-2	NA	NA	TRBV9	CASSDVQGYGYTF	TGTGCCAGCAGCGATGTCCAAGGTTACGGCTACACCTTC